This TCR beta chain stems from a study of cytotoxic CD8 clonotypes in ibrutinib-treated CLL. On the study more broadly: Of a cohort that held some eleven relapsed/refractory and under 16 treatment-naive patients, fewer than 18 were IGHV unmutated.

This CDR3 region has 15 residues. Trimming shortened V by 7 bases and J by 0 bases, and 15 bases separated the two germline ends. The V gene's germline CDR1 is ENHRY and CDR2 SYGVKD. Findings and caveats of the study: At baseline, clonality was higher than in age-matched healthy donors and correlated with CD8+ counts. Sample timing was unmatched between remission and later-progressing patients; lymph nodes unstudied.

Comments on this clone: Its matching antigen is unknown.

Sequencing sought depths of 1 in 200,000 to 1 in 1 million T cells. Method: immunoSEQ multiplex PCR; TCRdb's copy keeps in-frame clones and lacks some. The sample yields around 140,000 clones, approximately 80% seen once. This sample comprised PBMCs, obtained after 24 months of ibrutinib treatment. The rearrangement links TRBV10-3 to TRBJ1-2, with D perhaps matching TRBD1 (6 bases). This clonotype originated in a human donor with chronic lymphocytic leukemia. The CDR3 bases are TGTGCCATCACCCCCGGACAGCAGCCTAACTATGGCTACACCTTC. It translates to CAITPGQQPNYGYTF.